One sample yielded the 10 T cell receptor beta chains listed below, sequenced in a study of blood T cell repertoires in COVID-19. Only in-frame clones appear in the TCRdb table, and some are missing; sequencing was by immunoSEQ multiplex PCR. The sample includes over 150,000 clones, approximately 80% of them seen just once. The sample was peripheral blood. Receptors originate from a woman over 75 with acute or convalescent COVID-19.

The chain joins TRBV5-4 to TRBJ2-1, with 8 bases identical to TRBD1. The CDR3 length is 17 residues. Trimming took 0 bases from V and 2 from J; bases not matched to a gene: 7. Per the germline V gene, CDR1 is SGHNT and CDR2 is YYREEE (reference sequence). The CDR3 coding sequence is TGTGCCAGCAGCTTGGAACTGGACAGGGTTCCCTACAATGAGCAGTTCTTC. It specifies CASSLELDRVPYNEQFF.

This clone has a single count. This rearrangement joins TRBV6-5 to TRBJ1-5; D not certain. V gave up 4 bases and J gave up 2 bases, with 12 bases separating them. There are 15 residues in the CDR3. Germline CDR1 is MNHEY and CDR2 is SVGAGI. As DNA, the CDR3 is TGTGCCAGCAGTTCTACGAAATTGGGCAATCAGCCCCAGCATTTT. As protein: CASSSTKLGNQPQHF.

As concerns this clone: The same CDR3 also results from other DNA sequences found in this sample. The rearrangement joins TRBV2 to TRBJ1-1; 9 nucleotides align to TRBD1. V trimming: 3 bases; J trimming: 1 base; junction bases outside the gene matches: 0. The CDR3 totals 14 residues. CDR1 is SNHLY, CDR2 FYNNEI, per germline. CDR3: CASSEGQGNTEAFF. The CDR3 DNA reads TGTGCCAGCAGTGAGGGACAGGGGAACACTGAAGCTTTCTTT.

The chain carries TRBV6-1 and TRBJ2-7, with TRBD2 matching over 7 bases. The V segment lost 1 base and the J segment 4 bases; nucleotides outside the gene matches: 7. Looked up from germline, CDR1 is MNHNS and CDR2 is SASEGT. The CDR3 consists of 15 residues. DNA for the CDR3: TGTGCCAGCAGTGAAGGTTTAAGCGGGATGTACGAGCAGTACTTC. This codes for CASSEGLSGMYEQYF.

The gene calls are TRBV5-4 and TRBJ2-1, with 10 bases identical to TRBD2. The CDR3 contains 15 residues. With V trimmed by 4 bases and J by 1 base, 2 bases remained unmatched. Germline loops: CDR1 SGHNT, CDR2 YYREEE (reference sequence). The CDR3 region is CASSNSGGSYNEQFF. CDR3 in DNA: TGTGCCAGCAGCAATAGCGGGGGGTCCTACAATGAGCAGTTCTTC.

CDR3 sequence reads: CASSRQGDQPQHF. In nucleotides, the CDR3 is TGTGCCAGTAGTAGACAGGGCGATCAGCCCCAGCATTTT. The chain recombines TRBV19 with TRBJ1-5, with 7 bases matching TRBD1. Losses at the gene ends were 4 bases for V and 5 bases for J; bases not matched to a gene: 2. The CDR3 sequence is 13 residues long. The germline gives CDR1 LNHDA, CDR2 SQIVND (reference sequence). Looking up the rest from reference TRBV19 and TRBJ1-5 gives the full variable domain: DGGITQSPKYLFRKEGQNVTLSCEQNLNHDAMYWYRQDPGQGLRLIYYSQIVNDFQKGDIAEGYSVSREKKESFPLTVTSAQKNPTAFYLCASSRQGDQPQHFGDGTRLSIL.

With regard to this clone: A read error may produce the germline difference seen at one junction end. The J gene is TRBJ1-2, the V gene TRBV6-1; a possible D gene is TRBD1 (6 bases). Germline V lookup: CDR1 MNHNS, CDR2 SASEGT. CDR3 length equals 13 residues. The CDR3 DNA reads TGTGCCAGCAGCGAAGGGGGGGAAGGTGGCTACACCTTC. Translation gives CASSEGGEGGYTF.

This clone was counted a single time. V usage is TRBV6-5 and J usage is TRBJ1-1; no clear D. This CDR3 has 14 amino acids. Trimming took off 3 bases at V and 4 bases at J, with 12 bases between the two ends. Germline V CDR1 and CDR2: MNHEY, SVGAGI. The CDR3: CASSYMVSSTEAFF. The CDR3 DNA is TGTGCCAGCAGTTATATGGTCTCGAGCACTGAAGCTTTCTTT.

The chain joins TRBV6-2 or TRBV6-3 to TRBJ1-1; no definite D call. Germline-derived CDR1 and CDR2 are MNHEY and SVGEGT. Trimming shortened V by 2 bases and J by 4 bases, and 8 bases separated the two germline ends. The CDR3 covers 13 residues. DNA for the CDR3: TGTGCCAGCAGTTACACAGTATCCACTGAAGCTTTCTTT. It is translated as CASSYTVSTEAFF.

The CDR3 nucleotides read TGTGCCAGCAGCCTAGTGGGGGCGGTGAACACCGGGGAGCTGTTTTTT. Its translation: CASSLVGAVNTGELFF. The rearrangement uses TRBV7-9 and TRBJ2-2, with D possibly TRBD1 on 6 matching bases. V gave up 5 bases and J gave up 1 base, with 14 bases separating them. CDR3 length: 16 amino acids. Germline CDR1 SEHNR, CDR2 FQNEAQ (reference sequence).